This TCR beta chain emerged from a study of naive and memory T cell subsets. Findings of the study overall: Expression changes during T cell differentiation may affect RNA-based TCR counts. TCR abundance followed a power law differing between naive and memory subsets. Over 85% of naive TCR sequences appeared only once after error correction, unlike memory subsets.

In this sample, this clonotype turned up once. Its antigen is unidentified. The junction departs from germline at one end; a sequencing error may be responsible. The V gene's germline CDR1 is SGHTA and CDR2 FQGNSA. This CDR3 spans 18 amino acids. Four subsets defined by CD45RA and CD27 were sorted after CD3, CD4, CD8 and live/dead staining. Both TRBC1 and TRBC2 were covered by a beta constant-region primer of two equimolar oligonucleotides. Nested alpha and beta constant-region primers with the SP2 primer drove four PCR rounds on ligated cDNA. Via MiXCR, TCRdb re-called the UMI-ligation and nested PCR reads, giving one row per CDR3 protein. The sample contains 95,000 to 150,000 distinct CDR3 sequences, 36% of which appear only once.

Sequencing was performed on central memory CD4+ T cells from blood. This TCR was recovered from a human donor in good health. This chain joins TRBV7-2 and TRBJ2-6; a weak D match, TRBD1 (5 bases). The CDR3 reads CASSLVGGAASGANVLTF. The CDR3 bases are TGTGCCAGCAGCTTAGTTGGCGGCGCGGCCTCTGGGGCCAACGTCCTGACTTTT. The full variable domain, in which reference TRBV7-2 and TRBJ2-6 provide the parts outside the CDR3, is GAGVSQSPSNKVTEKGKDVELRCDPISGHTALYWYRQSLGQGLEFLIYFQGNSAPDKSGLPSDRFSAERTGGSVSTLTIQRTQQEDSAVYLCASSLVGGAASGANVLTFGAGSRLTVL.